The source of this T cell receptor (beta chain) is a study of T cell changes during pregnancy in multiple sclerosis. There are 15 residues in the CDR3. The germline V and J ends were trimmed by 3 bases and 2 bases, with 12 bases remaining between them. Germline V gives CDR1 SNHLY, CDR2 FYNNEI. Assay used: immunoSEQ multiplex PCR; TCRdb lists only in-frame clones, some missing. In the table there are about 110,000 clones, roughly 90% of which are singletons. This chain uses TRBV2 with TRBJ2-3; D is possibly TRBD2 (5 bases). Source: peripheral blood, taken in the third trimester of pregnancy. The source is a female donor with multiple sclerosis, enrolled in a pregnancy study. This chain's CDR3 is CASSERRASTDTQYF. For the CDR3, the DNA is TGTGCCAGCAGTGAGCGGCGGGCCTCCACAGATACGCAGTATTTT.